This TCR beta chain was captured in a study of blood T cell repertoires in COVID-19. Study at large: Researchers got acute and convalescent COVID-19 samples from the United States, Italy and Spain. Sources were T cells, B-cell-depleted T cells, or PBMCs; the material itself was cDNA or gDNA.

Self-reported history from a screening survey and questionnaire set each donor's cohort. The V and J ends lost 6 bases and 7 bases respectively, with 13 bases between them. The germline gives CDR1 MNHEY, CDR2 SMNVEV (reference sequence). The CDR3 loop spans 13 amino acids. Assay: immunoSEQ multiplex PCR; the TCRdb copy retains only in-frame clones and omits some. The repertoire consists of about 220,000 clones, with 70% to 85% occurring once and the leading ten covering 15%. This receptor was obtained from a man aged 40-55 years who had recovered from COVID-19. Sequenced input: PBMCs or T cells enriched from blood (not recorded which). The chain carries TRBV27 and TRBJ1-5; no clear D gene. The CDR3, as DNA: TGTGCCAGCAGGTGGCCCCTCCACCAGCCCCAGCATTTT. This sequence encodes CASRWPLHQPQHF.